This TCR beta chain was recorded in a study of blood T cell repertoires in COVID-19. Study as a whole: In each case, the material was cDNA or gDNA derived from T cells, B-cell-depleted T cells, or PBMCs.

Original processing notes: It was from reference gene primer amplification that nucleated cell counts were estimated. Here immunoSEQ multiplex PCR was the method, and the copy in TCRdb shows in-frame clones only, minus some. The V and J calls and the clone size are those of that table, but D and trimming were determined from the DNA. This repertoire shows about 210,000 clones, under 90% found once; its top ten account for 2.5%. V shed 3 bases and J 2 bases; nucleotides not matched to a gene: 4. CDR1 and CDR2 (germline): SGHNT, YENEEA. The CDR3 sequence is 15 residues long. The sample taken for sequencing was peripheral blood. This receptor was identified in a woman aged 40 to 50 with active or convalescent COVID-19. The genes are TRBV11-3 and TRBJ1-3; TRBD1 matches at 7 bases. The CDR3 loop reads CASSLRGRTGNTIYF. CDR3 in DNA: TGTGCCAGCAGCTTGAGGGGGCGTACTGGAAACACCATATATTTT.